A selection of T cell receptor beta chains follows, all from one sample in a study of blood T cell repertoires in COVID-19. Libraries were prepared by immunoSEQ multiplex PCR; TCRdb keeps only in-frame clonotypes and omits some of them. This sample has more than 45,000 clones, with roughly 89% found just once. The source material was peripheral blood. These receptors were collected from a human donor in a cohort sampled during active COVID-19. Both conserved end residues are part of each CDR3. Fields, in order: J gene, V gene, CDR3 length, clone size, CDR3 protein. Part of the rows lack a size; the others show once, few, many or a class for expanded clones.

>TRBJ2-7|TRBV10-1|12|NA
CAPSRQEQGQYF
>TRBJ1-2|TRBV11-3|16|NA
CASSPLWGRMDYGYTF
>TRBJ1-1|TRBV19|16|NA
CASSIEGTAFNTEAFF
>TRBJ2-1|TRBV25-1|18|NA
CASSENPGRLGSYNEQFF
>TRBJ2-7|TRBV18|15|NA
CASSPSGTGHYEQYF
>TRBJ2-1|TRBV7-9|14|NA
CASSTVQAGNEQFF
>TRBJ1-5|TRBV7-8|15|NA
CASSLAGLNNQPQHF
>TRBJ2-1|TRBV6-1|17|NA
CASSGSPGQGKVYSQFF
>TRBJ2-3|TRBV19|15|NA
CASRRTDSSTDTQYF
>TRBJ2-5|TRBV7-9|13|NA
CASSPRTVETQYF
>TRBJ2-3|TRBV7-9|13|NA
CASSADNTDTQYF
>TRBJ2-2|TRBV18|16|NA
CASSPGLASNTGELFF
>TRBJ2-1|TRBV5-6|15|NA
CASSSTSGAYNEQFF
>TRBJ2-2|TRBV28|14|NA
CASARGGAPGELFF
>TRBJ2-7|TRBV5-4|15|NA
CASSPDTSGVYEQYF
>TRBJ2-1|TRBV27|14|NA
CASQTAGGGNEQFF
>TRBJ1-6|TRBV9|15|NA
CASSKGQGKNSPLHF
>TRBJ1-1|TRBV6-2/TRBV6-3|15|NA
CASSDRGPGNTEAFF
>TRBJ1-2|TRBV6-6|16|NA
CASSYLLGGVNYGYTF
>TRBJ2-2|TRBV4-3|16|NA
CASSQSPGLNTGELFF
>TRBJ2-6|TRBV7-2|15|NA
CASSPPYSGANVLTF
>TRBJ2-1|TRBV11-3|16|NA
CASSLEGGPGHDEQFF
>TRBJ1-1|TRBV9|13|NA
CASSSGSDTEAFF
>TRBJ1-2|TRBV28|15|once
CASSSPARVGYGYTF
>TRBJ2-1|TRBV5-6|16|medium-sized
CASSLRGGTGWNEQFF
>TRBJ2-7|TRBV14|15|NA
CASSHQGAGGLEQYF
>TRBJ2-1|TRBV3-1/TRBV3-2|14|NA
CASSLRGGDNEQFF
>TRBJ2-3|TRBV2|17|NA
CASSYNMDRVGTDTQYF
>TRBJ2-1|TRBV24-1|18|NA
CATSDAGTSGPTYNEQFF
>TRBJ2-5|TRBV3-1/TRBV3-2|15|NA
CASSQDWASRETQYF
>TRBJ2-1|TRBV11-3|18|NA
CASSLGSLTSGPYNEQFF
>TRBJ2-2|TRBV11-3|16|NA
CASSLAPGQGGWELFF
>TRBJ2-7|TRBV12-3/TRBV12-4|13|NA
CASSLRDPGEQYF
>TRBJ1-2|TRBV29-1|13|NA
CSVTLAIGGGYTF
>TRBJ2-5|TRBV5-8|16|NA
CASSLGSGRAQETQYF
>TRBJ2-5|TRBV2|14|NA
CASSIQGGQETQYF
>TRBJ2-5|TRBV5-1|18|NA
CASSFGAHGGGDQETQYF
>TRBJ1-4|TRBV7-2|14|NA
CASSLAATNEKLFF
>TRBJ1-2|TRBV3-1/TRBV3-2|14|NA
CASSPSGGSGGYTF
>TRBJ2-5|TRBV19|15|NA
CASSPRTGGTETQYF
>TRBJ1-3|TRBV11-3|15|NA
CASKQGANSGNTIYF
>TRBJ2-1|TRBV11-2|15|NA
CASSETSGRGNEQFF
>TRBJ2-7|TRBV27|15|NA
CASCLGGTTLTEQYF
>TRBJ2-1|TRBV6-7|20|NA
CASRIPGLASPSGSYNEQFF
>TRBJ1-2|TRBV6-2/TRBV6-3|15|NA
CASSYSRGTNYGYTF
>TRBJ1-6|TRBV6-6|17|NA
CASSRDSSPGYNSPLHF
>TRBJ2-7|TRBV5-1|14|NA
CASSLEGGKGEQYF
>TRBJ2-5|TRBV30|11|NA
CAWGGRETQYF